The rows below give T cell receptor beta chains drawn from one sample of a study of OX40 agonist ivuxolimab in advanced cancers. The table came from immunoSEQ multiplex PCR; TCRdb's copy has only in-frame clones and leaves some out. There are fewer than 85,000 clones in the sample; about 92% occur only once, and 8% to 10% lies in the top ten. The specimen was CD4+ or CD8+ T cells sorted from blood, collected in a trial of the OX40 agonist ivuxolimab. The receptors stem from an adult with an advanced solid tumor such as melanoma, head and neck, liver or kidney cancer. CDR3s include the opening cysteine and the closing phenylalanine or tryptophan. The D gene is left open where the match is weak. Size values are once, few and many counts, or a class for expanded clones, and some rows have none.

d_gene: NA; v_gene: TRBV2; abundance: NA; j_gene: TRBJ2-7; CDR3nt: TGTGCCAGCAGTGAAAGCTCATGGGCTAGGGACGAGCAGTACTTC; CDR3aa: CASSESSWARDEQYF
d_gene: NA; v_gene: TRBV30; abundance: NA; j_gene: TRBJ2-7; CDR3nt: TGTGCCTGGAGTAACCCTCCTACGGAGGAGTACTTC; CDR3aa: CAWSNPPTEEYF
d_gene: NA; v_gene: TRBV7-2; abundance: NA; j_gene: TRBJ1-2; CDR3nt: TGTGCCAGTCGCGGGACGGGGGGCCTGCTCGACTACACCTTC; CDR3aa: CASRGTGGLLDYTF
d_gene: NA; v_gene: TRBV11-2; abundance: NA; j_gene: TRBJ1-5; CDR3nt: TGTGCCAGCAGCTTAGGTAGGGGGGCCAATCAGCCCCAGCATTTT; CDR3aa: CASSLGRGANQPQHF
d_gene: TRBD2; v_gene: TRBV19; abundance: NA; j_gene: TRBJ2-1; CDR3nt: TGTGCTACCATTGTTGGGGCGGGGGGCGACCTGTTCTTC; CDR3aa: CATIVGAGGDLFF
d_gene: NA; v_gene: TRBV7-9; abundance: NA; j_gene: TRBJ1-5; CDR3nt: TGTGCCAGCAGCTTAGTGGCCCCCCCTTCGGACCGCAATCAGCCCCAGCATTTT; CDR3aa: CASSLVAPPSDRNQPQHF
d_gene: TRBD1; v_gene: TRBV11-2; abundance: NA; j_gene: TRBJ2-5; CDR3nt: TGTGCCAGCAGCTCCCGGGACAGGGTGGAGACCCAGTACTTC; CDR3aa: CASSSRDRVETQYF
d_gene: TRBD1; v_gene: TRBV12-5; abundance: NA; j_gene: TRBJ1-5; CDR3nt: TGTGCTAGTGGAACCGGAGGGGGCCATCAGCCCCAGCATTTT; CDR3aa: CASGTGGGHQPQHF
d_gene: TRBD2; v_gene: TRBV7-6; abundance: NA; j_gene: TRBJ2-5; CDR3nt: TGTGCCAGCAGCCCCGGGACTAGCGGGCCCCACGGGACCCAGTACTTC; CDR3aa: CASSPGTSGPHGTQYF
d_gene: TRBD1; v_gene: TRBV27; abundance: NA; j_gene: TRBJ1-5; CDR3nt: TGTGCCAGCAGTTTATCACAGACAGGGGCCAGCAATCAGCCCCAGCATTTT; CDR3aa: CASSLSQTGASNQPQHF
d_gene: NA; v_gene: TRBV4-1; abundance: NA; j_gene: TRBJ2-7; CDR3nt: TGCGCCAGCAGCCAGGGCCCCAGCTCCTACGAGCAGTACTTC; CDR3aa: CASSQGPSSYEQYF
d_gene: NA; v_gene: TRBV15; abundance: NA; j_gene: TRBJ2-7; CDR3nt: TGTGCCACCACCCCAGGCAGGGCCTCCTACGAGCAGTACTTC; CDR3aa: CATTPGRASYEQYF
d_gene: NA; v_gene: TRBV4-3; abundance: NA; j_gene: TRBJ1-1; CDR3nt: TGCGCCAGCAGCCAAGAAAGCGCAGGGCAAATGAACACTGAAGCTTTCTTT; CDR3aa: CASSQESAGQMNTEAFF
d_gene: NA; v_gene: TRBV6-5; abundance: NA; j_gene: TRBJ1-1; CDR3nt: TGTGCCAGCAGCCAAGGAGGGGGGATGGATGAAGCTTTCTTT; CDR3aa: CASSQGGGMDEAFF
d_gene: NA; v_gene: TRBV4-1; abundance: NA; j_gene: TRBJ2-5; CDR3nt: TGCGCCAGCAGCCAAGCTAAGGGGCAGTTTCGGGAGACCCAGTACTTC; CDR3aa: CASSQAKGQFRETQYF
d_gene: NA; v_gene: TRBV11-2; abundance: NA; j_gene: TRBJ1-1; CDR3nt: TGTGCCAGCAGCCCGGGACATATGAACACTGAAGCTTTCTTT; CDR3aa: CASSPGHMNTEAFF
d_gene: TRBD1; v_gene: TRBV27; abundance: few; j_gene: TRBJ1-2; CDR3nt: TGTGCCACCATCACAGGGGAAGGCTACACCTTC; CDR3aa: CATITGEGYTF
d_gene: TRBD1; v_gene: TRBV29-1; abundance: NA; j_gene: TRBJ1-2; CDR3nt: TGCAGCGTCGTACCGGGACAGGGCAGCGGCTACACCTTC; CDR3aa: CSVVPGQGSGYTF
d_gene: TRBD2; v_gene: TRBV10-2; abundance: NA; j_gene: TRBJ2-3; CDR3nt: TGCGCCAGCGGGACTAGCGGACGCACAGATACGCAGTATTTT; CDR3aa: CASGTSGRTDTQYF
d_gene: NA; v_gene: TRBV4-3; abundance: NA; j_gene: TRBJ2-3; CDR3nt: TGCGCCAGCAGCCAAGAGTGGGCTGGGGATACGCAGTATTTT; CDR3aa: CASSQEWAGDTQYF